This paragraph covers one TCR beta chain sequence. Its antigen is still unknown. The CDR3 length is 14 residues. The V end lost 1 base, the J end lost 7 bases, and 11 bases lay between the germline ends. Germline V gene sequence: CDR1 SGHAT, CDR2 FQNNGV. Produced via immunoSEQ multiplex PCR; TCRdb's table is partial and in-frame only. The repertoire holds 35,000 to 45,000 clones, approximately 80% seen once, with under 25% in the top ten. The data stem from a study of lymphopenia after photon versus proton radiotherapy. Study results and caveats: Better survival with proton therapy was suggested as possible, not demonstrated. Larger post-nadir TCR diversity loss correlated inversely with survival in deceased patients. Relative stability marked proton patients; photon patients lost diversity and naive cells.

The chain employs TRBV11-2 and TRBJ1-5, with D tentatively TRBD1 (5 bases). Sequencing used peripheral blood, obtained from a patient treated with proton-based radiotherapy. The source is a woman in her 70s with pancreatic cancer. In DNA, the CDR3 is TGTGCCAGCAGCTTAGGTGGGGGTTACCAGCCCCAGCATTTT. Protein product: CASSLGGGYQPQHF.